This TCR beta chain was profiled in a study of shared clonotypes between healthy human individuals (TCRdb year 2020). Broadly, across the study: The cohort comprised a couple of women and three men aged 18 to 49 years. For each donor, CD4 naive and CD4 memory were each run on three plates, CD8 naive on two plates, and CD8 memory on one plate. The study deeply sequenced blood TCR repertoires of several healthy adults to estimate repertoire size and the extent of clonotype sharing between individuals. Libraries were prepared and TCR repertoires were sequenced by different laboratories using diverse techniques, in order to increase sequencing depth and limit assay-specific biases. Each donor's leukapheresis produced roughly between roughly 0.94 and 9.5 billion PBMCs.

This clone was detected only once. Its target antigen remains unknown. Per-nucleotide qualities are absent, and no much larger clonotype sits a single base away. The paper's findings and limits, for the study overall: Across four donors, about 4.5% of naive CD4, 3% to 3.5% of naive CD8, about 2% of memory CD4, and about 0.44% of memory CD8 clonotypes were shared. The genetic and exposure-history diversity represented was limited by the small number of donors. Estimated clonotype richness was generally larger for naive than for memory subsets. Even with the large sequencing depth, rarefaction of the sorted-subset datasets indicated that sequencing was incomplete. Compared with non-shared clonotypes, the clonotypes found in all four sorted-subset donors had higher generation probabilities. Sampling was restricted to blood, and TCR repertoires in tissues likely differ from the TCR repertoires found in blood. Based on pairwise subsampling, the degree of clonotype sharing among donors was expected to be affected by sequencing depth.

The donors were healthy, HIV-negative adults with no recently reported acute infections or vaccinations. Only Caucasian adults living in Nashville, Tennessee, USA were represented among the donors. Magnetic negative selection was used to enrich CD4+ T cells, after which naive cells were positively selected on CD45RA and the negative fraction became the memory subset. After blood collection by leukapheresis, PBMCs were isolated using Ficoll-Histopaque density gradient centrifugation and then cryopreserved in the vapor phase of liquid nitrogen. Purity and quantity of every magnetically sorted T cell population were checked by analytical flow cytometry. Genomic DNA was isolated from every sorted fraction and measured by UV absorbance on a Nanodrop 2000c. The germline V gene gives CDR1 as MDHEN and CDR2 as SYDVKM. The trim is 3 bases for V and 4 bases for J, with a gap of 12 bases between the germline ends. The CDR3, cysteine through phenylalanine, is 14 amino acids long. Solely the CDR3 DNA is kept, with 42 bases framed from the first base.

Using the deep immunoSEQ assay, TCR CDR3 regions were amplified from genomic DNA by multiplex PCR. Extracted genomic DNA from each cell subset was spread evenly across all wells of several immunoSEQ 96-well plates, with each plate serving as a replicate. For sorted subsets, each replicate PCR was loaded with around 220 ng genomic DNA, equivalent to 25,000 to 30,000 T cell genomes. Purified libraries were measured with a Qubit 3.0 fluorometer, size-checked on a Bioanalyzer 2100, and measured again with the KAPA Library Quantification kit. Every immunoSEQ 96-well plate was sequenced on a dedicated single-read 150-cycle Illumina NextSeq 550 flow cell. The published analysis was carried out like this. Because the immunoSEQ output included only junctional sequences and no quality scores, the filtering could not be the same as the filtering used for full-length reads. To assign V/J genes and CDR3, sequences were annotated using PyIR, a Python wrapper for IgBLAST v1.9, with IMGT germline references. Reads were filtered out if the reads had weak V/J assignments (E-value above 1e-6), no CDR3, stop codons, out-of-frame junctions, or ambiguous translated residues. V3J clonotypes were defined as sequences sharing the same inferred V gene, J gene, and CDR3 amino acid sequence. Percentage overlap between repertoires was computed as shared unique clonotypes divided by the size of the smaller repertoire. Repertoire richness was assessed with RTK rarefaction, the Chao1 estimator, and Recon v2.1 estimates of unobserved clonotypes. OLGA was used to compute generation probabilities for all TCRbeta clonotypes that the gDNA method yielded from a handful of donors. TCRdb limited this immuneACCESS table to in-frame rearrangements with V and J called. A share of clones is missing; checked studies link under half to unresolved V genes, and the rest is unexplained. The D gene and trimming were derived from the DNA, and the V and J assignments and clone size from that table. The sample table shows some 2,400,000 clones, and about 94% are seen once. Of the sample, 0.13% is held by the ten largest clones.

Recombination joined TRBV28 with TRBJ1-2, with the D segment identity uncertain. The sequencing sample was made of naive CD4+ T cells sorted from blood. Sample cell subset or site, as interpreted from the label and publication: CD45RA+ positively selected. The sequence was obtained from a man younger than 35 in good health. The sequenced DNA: TGTGCCAGCAGTTTGACCTCTTCCCCCTATGGCTACACCTTC. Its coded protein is CASSLTSSPYGYTF.